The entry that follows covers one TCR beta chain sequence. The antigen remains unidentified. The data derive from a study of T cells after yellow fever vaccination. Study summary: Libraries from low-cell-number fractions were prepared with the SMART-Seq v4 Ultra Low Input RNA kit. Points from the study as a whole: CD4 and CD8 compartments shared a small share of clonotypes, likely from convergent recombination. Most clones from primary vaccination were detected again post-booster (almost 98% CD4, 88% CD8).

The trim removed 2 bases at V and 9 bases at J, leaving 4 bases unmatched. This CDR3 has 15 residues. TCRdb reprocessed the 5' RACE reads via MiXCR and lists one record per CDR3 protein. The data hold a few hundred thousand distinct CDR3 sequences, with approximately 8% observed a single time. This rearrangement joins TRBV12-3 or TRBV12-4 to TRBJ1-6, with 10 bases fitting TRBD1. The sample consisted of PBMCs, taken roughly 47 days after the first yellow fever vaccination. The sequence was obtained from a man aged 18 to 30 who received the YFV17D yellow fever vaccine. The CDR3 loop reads CASSLRTGGASPLHF. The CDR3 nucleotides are TGTGCCAGCAGTTTAAGGACAGGGGGAGCTTCACCCCTCCACTTT.